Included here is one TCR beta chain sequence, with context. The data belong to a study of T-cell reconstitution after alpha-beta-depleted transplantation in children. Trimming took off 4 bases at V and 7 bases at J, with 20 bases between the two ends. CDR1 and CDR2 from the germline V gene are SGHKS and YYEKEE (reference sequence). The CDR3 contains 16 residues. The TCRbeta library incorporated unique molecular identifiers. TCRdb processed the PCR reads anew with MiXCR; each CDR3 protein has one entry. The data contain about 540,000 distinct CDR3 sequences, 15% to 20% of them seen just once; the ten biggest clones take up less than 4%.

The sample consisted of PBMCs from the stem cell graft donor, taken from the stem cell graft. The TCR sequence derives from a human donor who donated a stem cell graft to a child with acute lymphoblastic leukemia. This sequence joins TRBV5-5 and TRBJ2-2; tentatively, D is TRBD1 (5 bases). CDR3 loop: CASSRRSGLLNGELFF. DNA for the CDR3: TGTGCCAGCAGCCGGCGCTCAGGGCTTTTAAACGGGGAGCTGTTTTTT.